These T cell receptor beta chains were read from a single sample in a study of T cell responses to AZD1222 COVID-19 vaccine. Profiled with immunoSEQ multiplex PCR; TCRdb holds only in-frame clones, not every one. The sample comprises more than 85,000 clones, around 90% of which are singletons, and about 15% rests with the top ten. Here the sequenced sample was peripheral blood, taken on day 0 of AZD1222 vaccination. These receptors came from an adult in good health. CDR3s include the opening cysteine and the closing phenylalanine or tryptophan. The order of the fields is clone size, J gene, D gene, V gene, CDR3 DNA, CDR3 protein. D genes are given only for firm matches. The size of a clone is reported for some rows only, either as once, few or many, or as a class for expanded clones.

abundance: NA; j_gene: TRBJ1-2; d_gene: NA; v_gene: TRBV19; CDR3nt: TGTGCCAGTAGCCCCCAGGCAGTCGCCTATGGCTACACCTTC; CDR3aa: CASSPQAVAYGYTF
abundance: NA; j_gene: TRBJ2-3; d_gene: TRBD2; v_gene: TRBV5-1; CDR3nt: TGCGCCAGCAGCCAATCCCTAGCGGGGACAGATACGCAGTATTTT; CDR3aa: CASSQSLAGTDTQYF
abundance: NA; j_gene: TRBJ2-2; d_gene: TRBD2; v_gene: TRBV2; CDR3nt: TGTGCCAGCAGCTGGGCGGGAGGGACCGGGGAGCTGTTTTTT; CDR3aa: CASSWAGGTGELFF
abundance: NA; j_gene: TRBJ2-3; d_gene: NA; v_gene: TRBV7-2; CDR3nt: TGTGCCAGCAGCTTAGGGACTTCCTACCTCACAGATACGCAGTATTTT; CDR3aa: CASSLGTSYLTDTQYF
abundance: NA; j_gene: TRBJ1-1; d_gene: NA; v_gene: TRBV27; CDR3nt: TGTGCCAGCAGGTACGGACTGGGGAACACTGAAGCTTTCTTT; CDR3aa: CASRYGLGNTEAFF
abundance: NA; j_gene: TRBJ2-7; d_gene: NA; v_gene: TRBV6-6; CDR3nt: TGTGCCAGCAGTTACTCGCAGGTTACCTACGAGCAGTACTTC; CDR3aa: CASSYSQVTYEQYF
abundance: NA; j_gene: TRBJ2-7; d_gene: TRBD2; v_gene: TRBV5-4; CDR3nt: TGTGCCAGCAATCCCAGCGGGAGTGTTGTCTACGAGCAGTACTTC; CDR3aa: CASNPSGSVVYEQYF
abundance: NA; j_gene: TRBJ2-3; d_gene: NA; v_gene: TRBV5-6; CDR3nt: TGTGCCAGCAGCGGGACACCCGACACAGATACGCAGTATTTT; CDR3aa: CASSGTPDTDTQYF
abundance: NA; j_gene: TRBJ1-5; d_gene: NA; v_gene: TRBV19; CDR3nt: TGTGCCAGTACTGAGGGAGGGGGCAATCAGCCCCAGCATTTT; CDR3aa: CASTEGGGNQPQHF
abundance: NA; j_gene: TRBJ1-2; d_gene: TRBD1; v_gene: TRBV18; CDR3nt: TGTGCCAGCTCACTACAGGGGCTCTATGGCTACACCTTC; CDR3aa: CASSLQGLYGYTF
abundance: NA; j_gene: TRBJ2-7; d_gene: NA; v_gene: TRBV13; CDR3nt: TGTGCCAGCAGCCCCGTCCTTGCGGGAAAAACCTACGAGCAGTACTTC; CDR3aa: CASSPVLAGKTYEQYF
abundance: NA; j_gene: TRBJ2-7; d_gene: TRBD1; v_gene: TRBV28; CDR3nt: TGTGCCAGCAGTTTACGGGACAGGGATGCGGGCGAGCAGTACTTC; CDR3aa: CASSLRDRDAGEQYF
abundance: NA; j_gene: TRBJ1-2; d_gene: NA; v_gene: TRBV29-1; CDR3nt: TGCAGCGTTTTAAATGCGGGACATTTTGGCTACACCTTC; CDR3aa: CSVLNAGHFGYTF
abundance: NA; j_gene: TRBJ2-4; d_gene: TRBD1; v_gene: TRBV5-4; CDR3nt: TGTGCCAGCAGCCCGACGATCCGGGACAGCAAAAACATTCAGTACTTC; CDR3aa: CASSPTIRDSKNIQYF
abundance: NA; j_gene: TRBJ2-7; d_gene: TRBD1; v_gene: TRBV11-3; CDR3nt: TGTGCCAGCAGCCGGGACAGGGGCCACGAGCAGTACTTC; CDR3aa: CASSRDRGHEQYF
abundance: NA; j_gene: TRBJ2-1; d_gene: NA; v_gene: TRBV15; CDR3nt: TGTGCCACCAGCAGAGACCCTTTTAGCTCCTACAATGAGCAGTTCTTC; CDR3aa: CATSRDPFSSYNEQFF
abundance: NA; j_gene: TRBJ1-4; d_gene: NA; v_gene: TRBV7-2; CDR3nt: TGTGCCAGCAGCTTAGCCAGGGGAAGAATTGAAAAACTGTTTTTT; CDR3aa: CASSLARGRIEKLFF
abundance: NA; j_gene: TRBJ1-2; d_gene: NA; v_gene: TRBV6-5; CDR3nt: TGTGCCACCAGGGTTTACAACTATGGCTACACCTTC; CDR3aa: CATRVYNYGYTF
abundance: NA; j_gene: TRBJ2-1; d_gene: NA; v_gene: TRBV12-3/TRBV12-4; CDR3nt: TGTGCCAGCAGTTTATATTTAGGTGAGCAGTTCTTC; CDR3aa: CASSLYLGEQFF
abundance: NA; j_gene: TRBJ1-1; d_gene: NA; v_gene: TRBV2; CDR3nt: TGTGCCAGCACCTCTCAGGGGTCTGAAGCTTTCTTT; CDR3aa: CASTSQGSEAFF
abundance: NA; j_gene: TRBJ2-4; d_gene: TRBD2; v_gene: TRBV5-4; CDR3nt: TGTGCCAGCAGCTTAGCGGGAGTTGAAAACATTCAGTACTTC; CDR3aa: CASSLAGVENIQYF
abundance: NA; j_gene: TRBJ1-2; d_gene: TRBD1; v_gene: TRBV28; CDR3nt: TGTGCCAGCAGATCAGGGGGCTCAGATGGCTACACCTTC; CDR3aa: CASRSGGSDGYTF
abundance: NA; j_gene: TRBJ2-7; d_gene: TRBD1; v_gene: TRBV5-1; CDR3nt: TGCGCCAGCAGCCAATCCATACAGGGGGTTTCCTACGAGCAGTACTTC; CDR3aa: CASSQSIQGVSYEQYF
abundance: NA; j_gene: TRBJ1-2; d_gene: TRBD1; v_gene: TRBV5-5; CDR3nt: TGTGCCAGCAGTCTGGGACAGGGGGTAGGGTATGGCTACACCTTC; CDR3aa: CASSLGQGVGYGYTF
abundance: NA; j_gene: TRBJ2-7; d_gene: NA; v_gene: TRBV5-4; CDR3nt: TGTGCCAGCAGCTTGGGGCAGGGGAGCTCCTACGAGCAGTACTTC; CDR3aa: CASSLGQGSSYEQYF
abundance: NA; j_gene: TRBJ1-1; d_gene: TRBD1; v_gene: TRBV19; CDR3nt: TGTGCCAGTAGTATAGGAGACAGGGTAGTCACTGAAGCTTTCTTT; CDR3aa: CASSIGDRVVTEAFF
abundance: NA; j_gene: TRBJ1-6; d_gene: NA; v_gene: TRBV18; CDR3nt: TGTGCCAGCTCACCGGGCAGGGATTATAATTCACCCCTCCACTTT; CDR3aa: CASSPGRDYNSPLHF
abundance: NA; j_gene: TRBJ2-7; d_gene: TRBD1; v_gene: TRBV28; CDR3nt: TGTGCCAGCAGTGAAGGGGGCGGCTTAACGAGGGAGCAGTACTTC; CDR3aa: CASSEGGGLTREQYF
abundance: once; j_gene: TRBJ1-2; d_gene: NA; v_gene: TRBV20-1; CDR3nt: TGCAGTGCTAGAATAAAGGATGGCTACACCTTC; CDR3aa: CSARIKDGYTF
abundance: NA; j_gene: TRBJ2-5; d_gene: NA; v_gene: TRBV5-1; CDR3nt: TGCGCCAGCAGCCGCCCACCCGGGGTACAAGAGACCCAGTACTTC; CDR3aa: CASSRPPGVQETQYF
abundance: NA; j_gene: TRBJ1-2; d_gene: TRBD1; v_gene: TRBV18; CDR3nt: TGTGCCAGCTCACAGCAGTCGACAGGGGGCTATGGCTACACCTTC; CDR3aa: CASSQQSTGGYGYTF
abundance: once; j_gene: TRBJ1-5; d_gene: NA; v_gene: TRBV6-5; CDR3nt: TGTGCCAGCAAACGGGACCCCACGGCGCCCCAGCATTTT; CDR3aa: CASKRDPTAPQHF
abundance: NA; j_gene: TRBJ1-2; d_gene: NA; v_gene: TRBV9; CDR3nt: TGTGCCAGCAGCGTAGACCCGGGGCCAGGAATTAACTATGGCTACACCTTC; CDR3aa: CASSVDPGPGINYGYTF
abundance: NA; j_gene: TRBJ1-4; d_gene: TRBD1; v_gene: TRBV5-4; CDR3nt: TGTGCCAGCAGCTCCGGGACAGGGACGACTAATGAAAAACTGTTTTTT; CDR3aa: CASSSGTGTTNEKLFF
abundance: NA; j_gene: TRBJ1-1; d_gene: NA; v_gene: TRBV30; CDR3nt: TGTGCCTGGAGTTTTCCCGGGAACACTGAAGCTTTCTTT; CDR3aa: CAWSFPGNTEAFF
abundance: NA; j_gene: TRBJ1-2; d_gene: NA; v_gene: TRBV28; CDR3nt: TGTGCCAGCAGCCTCACGCGGAACTATGGCTACACCTTC; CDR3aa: CASSLTRNYGYTF
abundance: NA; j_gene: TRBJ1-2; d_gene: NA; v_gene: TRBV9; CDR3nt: TGTGCCAGCAGCGCTGGAAACTATGGCTACACCTTC; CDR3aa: CASSAGNYGYTF
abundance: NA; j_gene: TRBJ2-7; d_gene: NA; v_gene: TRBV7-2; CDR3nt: TGTGCCAGCAGCCAAGTGGGCGAGCAGTACTTC; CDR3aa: CASSQVGEQYF
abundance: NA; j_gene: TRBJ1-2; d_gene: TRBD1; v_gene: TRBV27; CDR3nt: TGTGCCAGCAGTGCCACAGGGGAATTGAATCTAGCTAACTATGGCTACACCTTC; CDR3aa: CASSATGELNLANYGYTF
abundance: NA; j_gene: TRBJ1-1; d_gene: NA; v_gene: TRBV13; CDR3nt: TGTGCCAGCAGCTTAGGGATGGGGGGTAGGTGGACTGAAGCTTTCTTT; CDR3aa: CASSLGMGGRWTEAFF
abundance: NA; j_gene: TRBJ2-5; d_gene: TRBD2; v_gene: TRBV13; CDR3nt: TGTGCCAGCAGCTCCTCCGAAGCGGGAGGACCCTACCAAGAGACCCAGTACTTC; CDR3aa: CASSSSEAGGPYQETQYF
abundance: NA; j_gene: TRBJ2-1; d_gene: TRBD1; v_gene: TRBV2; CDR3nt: TGTGCCAGCAGGAGGACAGGTAACGATCCGCAGTTCTTC; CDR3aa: CASRRTGNDPQFF
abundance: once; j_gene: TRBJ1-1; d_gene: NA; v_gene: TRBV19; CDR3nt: TGTGCCAGTAGTATTCTCGACAGCGGGGGCACTGAAGCTTTCTTT; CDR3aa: CASSILDSGGTEAFF
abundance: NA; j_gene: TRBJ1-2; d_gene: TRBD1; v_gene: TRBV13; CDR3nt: TGTGCCAGCAGCTCGGGACAGGGGGCGATTGGCTACACCTTC; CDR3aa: CASSSGQGAIGYTF
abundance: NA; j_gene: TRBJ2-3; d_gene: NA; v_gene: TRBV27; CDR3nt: TGTGCCAGCAGTGCCACCCAGGGGAGGTATACGCAGTATTTT; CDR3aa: CASSATQGRYTQYF
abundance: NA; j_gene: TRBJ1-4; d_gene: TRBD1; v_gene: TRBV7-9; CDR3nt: TGTGCCAGCAGCTTGCCAGGGGGGGAAAAACTGTTTTTT; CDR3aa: CASSLPGGEKLFF
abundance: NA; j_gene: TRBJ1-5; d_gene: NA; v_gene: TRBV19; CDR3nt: TGTGCCAGTAGTATAGCCCACAGGGAGAATCAGCCCCAGCATTTT; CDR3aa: CASSIAHRENQPQHF
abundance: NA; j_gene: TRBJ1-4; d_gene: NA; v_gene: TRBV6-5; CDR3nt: TGTGCCAGCAGGGTTGGTGAAAAACTGTTTTTT; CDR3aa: CASRVGEKLFF
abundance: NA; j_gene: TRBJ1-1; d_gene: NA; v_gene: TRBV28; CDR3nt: TGTGCCAGCAGTTTGATCGGGTTTGGTAACACTGAAGCTTTCTTT; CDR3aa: CASSLIGFGNTEAFF
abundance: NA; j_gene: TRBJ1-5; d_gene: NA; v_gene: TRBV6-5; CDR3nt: TGTGCCAGCAGGGCAGGGGGCAATCAGCCCCAGCATTTT; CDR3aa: CASRAGGNQPQHF
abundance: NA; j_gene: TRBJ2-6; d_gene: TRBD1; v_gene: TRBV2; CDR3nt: TGTGCCAGCGGACAGGGTGTTGGGGCCAACGTCCTGACTTTC; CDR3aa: CASGQGVGANVLTF
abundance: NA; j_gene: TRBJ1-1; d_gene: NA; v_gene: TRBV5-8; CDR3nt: TGTGCCAGCAGCTTGTCTAGAACATTGAACACTGAAGCTTTCTTT; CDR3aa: CASSLSRTLNTEAFF
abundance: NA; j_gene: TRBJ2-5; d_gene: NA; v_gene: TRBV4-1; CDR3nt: TGCGCCAGCAGCCAGGCCCACCAAGAGACCCAGTACTTC; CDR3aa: CASSQAHQETQYF
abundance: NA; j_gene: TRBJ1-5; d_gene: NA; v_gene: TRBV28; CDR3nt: TGTGCCAGCAGTGATCCTGTCCGACCCAATCAGCCCCAGCATTTT; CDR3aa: CASSDPVRPNQPQHF
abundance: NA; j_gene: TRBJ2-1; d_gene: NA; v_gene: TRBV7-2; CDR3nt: TGTGCCAGCAGCTTAAAGTCGGTCGGCGGTACTACTACGTTCGAGCAGTTCTTC; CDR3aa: CASSLKSVGGTTTFEQFF
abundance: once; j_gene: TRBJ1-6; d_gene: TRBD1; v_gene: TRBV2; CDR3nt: TGTGCCAGCAGTGAAACAGGGGTTATCAATTCACCCCTCCACTTT; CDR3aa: CASSETGVINSPLHF
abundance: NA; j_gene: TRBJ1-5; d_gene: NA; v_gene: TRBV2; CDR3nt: TGTGCCAGCAGGGGTAGCGGGACAACCCCTAGCAATCAGCCCCAGCATTTT; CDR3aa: CASRGSGTTPSNQPQHF